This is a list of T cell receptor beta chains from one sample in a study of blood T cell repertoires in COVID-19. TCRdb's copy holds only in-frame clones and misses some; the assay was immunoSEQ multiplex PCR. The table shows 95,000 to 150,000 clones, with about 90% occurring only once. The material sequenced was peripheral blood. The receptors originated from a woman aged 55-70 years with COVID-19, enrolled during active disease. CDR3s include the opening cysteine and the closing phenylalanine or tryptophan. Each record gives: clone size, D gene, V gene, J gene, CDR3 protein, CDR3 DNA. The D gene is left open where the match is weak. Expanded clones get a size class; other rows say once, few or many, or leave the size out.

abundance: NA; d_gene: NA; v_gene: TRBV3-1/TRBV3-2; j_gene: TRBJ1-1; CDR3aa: CASSPSGHTEAFF; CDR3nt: TGTGCCAGCAGCCCATCAGGGCACACTGAAGCTTTCTTT
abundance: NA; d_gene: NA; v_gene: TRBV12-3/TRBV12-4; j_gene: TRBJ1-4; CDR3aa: CASSRVREKLFF; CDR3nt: TGTGCCAGCAGCAGGGTACGCGAAAAACTGTTTTTT
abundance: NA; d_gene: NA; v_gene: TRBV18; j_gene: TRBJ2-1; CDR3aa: CASSLFDEQFF; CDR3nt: TGTGCCAGCTCCCTCTTCGATGAGCAGTTCTTC
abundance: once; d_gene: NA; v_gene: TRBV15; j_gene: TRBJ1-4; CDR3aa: CATSRDFGQYEKLFF; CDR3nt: TGTGCCACCAGCAGAGATTTTGGACAGTACGAAAAACTGTTTTTT
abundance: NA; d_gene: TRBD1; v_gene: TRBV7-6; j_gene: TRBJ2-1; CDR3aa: CASSRGTGVYNEQFF; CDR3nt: TGTGCCAGCAGCCGGGGGACAGGGGTTTACAATGAGCAGTTCTTC
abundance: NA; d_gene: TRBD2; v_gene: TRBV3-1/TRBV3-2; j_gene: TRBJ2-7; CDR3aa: CASSQFLAGGPYEQYF; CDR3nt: TGTGCCAGCAGCCAATTCCTAGCGGGGGGGCCCTACGAGCAGTACTTC
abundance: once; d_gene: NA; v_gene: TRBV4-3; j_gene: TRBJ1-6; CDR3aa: CASSQDYRENSPLHF; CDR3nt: TGCGCCAGCAGCCAAGATTACCGGGAAAATTCACCCCTCCACTTT
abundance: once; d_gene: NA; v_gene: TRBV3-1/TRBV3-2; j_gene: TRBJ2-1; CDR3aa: CASSPPRPNEQFF; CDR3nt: TGTGCCAGCAGCCCCCCGCGGCCTAATGAGCAGTTCTTC
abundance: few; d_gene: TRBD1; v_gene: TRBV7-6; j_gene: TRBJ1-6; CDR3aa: CASSLDGQGTAPLHF; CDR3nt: TGTGCCAGCAGCTTAGATGGGCAGGGGACAGCACCCCTCCACTTT
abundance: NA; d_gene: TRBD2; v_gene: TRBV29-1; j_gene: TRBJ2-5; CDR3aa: CSALGLAGSKTQYF; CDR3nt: TGCAGCGCCCTCGGACTAGCGGGGAGCAAGACCCAGTACTTC
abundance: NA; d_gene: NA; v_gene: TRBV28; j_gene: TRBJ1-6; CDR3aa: CASSFREAGPLHF; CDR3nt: TGTGCCAGCAGTTTCCGGGAGGCGGGTCCCCTCCACTTT
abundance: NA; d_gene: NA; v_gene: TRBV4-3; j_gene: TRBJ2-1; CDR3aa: CASSQEGVDEQFF; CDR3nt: TGCGCCAGCAGCCAAGAGGGAGTTGATGAGCAGTTCTTC
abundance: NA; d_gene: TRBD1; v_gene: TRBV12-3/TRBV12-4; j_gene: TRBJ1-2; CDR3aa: CASGTGGIYGYTF; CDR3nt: TGTGCCAGCGGGACAGGGGGAATCTATGGCTACACCTTC
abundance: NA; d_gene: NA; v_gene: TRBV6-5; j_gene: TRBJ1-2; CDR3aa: CASSYGGINYGYTF; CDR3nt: TGTGCCAGCAGTTATGGGGGCATAAACTATGGCTACACCTTC
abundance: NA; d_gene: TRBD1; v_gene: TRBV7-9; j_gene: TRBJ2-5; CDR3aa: CASSLAEGGETQYF; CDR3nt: TGTGCCAGCAGCTTAGCGGAAGGGGGCGAGACCCAGTACTTC
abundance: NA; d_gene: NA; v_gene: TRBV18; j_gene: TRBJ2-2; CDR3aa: CASSPLTGALNTGELFF; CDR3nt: TGTGCCAGCTCACCACTAACAGGAGCCCTGAACACCGGGGAGCTGTTTTTT
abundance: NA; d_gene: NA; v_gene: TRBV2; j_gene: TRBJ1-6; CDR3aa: CASRPGPGDSPLHF; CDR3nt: TGTGCCAGCAGGCCGGGACCGGGAGATTCACCCCTCCACTTT
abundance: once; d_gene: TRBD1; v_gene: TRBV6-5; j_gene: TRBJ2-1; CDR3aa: CASTPGQGPHNEQFF; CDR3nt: TGTGCCAGCACCCCGGGACAGGGGCCTCACAATGAGCAGTTCTTC
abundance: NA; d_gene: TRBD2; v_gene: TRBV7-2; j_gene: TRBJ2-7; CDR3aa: CASTLSGVYEQYF; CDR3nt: TGTGCCAGCACCCTCAGCGGGGTCTACGAGCAGTACTTC
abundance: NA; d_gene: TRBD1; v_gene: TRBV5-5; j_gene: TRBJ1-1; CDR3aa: CASSDHRGPTEAFF; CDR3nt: TGTGCCAGCAGTGACCACAGGGGGCCCACTGAAGCTTTCTTT
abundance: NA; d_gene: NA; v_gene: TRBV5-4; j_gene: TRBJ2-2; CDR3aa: CASSLGVANTGELFF; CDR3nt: TGTGCCAGCAGCTTGGGCGTAGCGAACACCGGGGAGCTGTTTTTT
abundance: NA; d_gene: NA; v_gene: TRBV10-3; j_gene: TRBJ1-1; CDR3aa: CAISESGRGNSGEAFF; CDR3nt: TGTGCCATCAGTGAGTCGGGGAGGGGGAACAGCGGTGAAGCTTTCTTT
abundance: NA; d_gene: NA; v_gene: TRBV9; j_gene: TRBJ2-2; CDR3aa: CASSVAGQSLTGELFF; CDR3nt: TGTGCCAGCAGCGTAGCTGGACAGTCGCTCACCGGGGAGCTGTTTTTT
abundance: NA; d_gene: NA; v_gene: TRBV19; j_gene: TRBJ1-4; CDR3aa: CASSPTATNEKLFF; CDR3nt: TGTGCCAGTAGTCCAACAGCAACTAATGAAAAACTGTTTTTT
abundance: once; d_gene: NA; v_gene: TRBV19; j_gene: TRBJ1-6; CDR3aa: CASSISSQVYNSPLHF; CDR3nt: TGTGCCAGTAGTATATCTTCGCAGGTCTATAATTCACCCCTCCACTTT
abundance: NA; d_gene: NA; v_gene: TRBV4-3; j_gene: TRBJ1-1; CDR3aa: CASSQDNRARRAFF; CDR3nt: TGCGCCAGCAGCCAAGATAACAGGGCCCGTAGAGCTTTCTTT
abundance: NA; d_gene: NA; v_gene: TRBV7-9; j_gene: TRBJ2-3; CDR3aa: CASSPRWGGGNTDTQYF; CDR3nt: TGTGCCAGCAGCCCCCGCTGGGGCGGGGGCAACACAGATACGCAGTATTTT
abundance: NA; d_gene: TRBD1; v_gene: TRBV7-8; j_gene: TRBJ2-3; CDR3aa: CASSSNRGSTDTQYF; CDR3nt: TGTGCCAGCAGCTCAAACAGGGGGAGCACAGATACGCAGTATTTT
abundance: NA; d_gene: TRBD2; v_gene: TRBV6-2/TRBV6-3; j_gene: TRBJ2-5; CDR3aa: CASSYLASGDQETQYF; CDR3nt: TGTGCCAGCAGTTACCTGGCTAGCGGGGATCAAGAGACCCAGTACTTC
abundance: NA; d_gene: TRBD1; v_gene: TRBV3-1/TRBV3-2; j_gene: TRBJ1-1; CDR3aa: CASSPRILGQLNTEAFF; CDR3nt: TGTGCCAGCAGCCCGCGAATTTTGGGACAGTTGAACACTGAAGCTTTCTTT
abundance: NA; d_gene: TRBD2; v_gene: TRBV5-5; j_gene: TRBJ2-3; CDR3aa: CASTLIGLAGTDTQYF; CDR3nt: TGTGCCAGCACCTTGATCGGACTAGCAGGCACAGATACGCAGTATTTT
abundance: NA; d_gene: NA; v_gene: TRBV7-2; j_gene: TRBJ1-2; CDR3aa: CASSLTWSDGYTF; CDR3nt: TGTGCCAGCAGCTTAACATGGTCCGATGGCTACACCTTC
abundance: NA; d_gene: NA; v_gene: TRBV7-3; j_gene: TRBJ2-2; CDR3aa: CASTLGADTGELFF; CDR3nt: TGTGCCAGCACCCTTGGGGCAGACACCGGGGAGCTGTTTTTT
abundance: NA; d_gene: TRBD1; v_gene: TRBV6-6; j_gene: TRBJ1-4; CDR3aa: CASSYNRGPLDEKLFF; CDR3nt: TGTGCCAGCAGTTACAACAGGGGGCCACTGGATGAAAAACTGTTTTTT
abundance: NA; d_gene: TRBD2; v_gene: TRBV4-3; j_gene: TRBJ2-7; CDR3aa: CASSQETGGPYEQYF; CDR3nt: TGCGCCAGCAGCCAAGAAACGGGGGGGCCGTACGAGCAGTACTTC
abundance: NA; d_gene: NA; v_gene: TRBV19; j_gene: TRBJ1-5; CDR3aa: CASKLQGNQPQHF; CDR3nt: TGTGCCAGTAAGCTACAGGGTAATCAGCCCCAGCATTTT
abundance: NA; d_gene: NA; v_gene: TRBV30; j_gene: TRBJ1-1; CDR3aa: CAWSGMREGEAFF; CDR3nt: TGTGCCTGGAGTGGAATGAGGGAGGGTGAAGCTTTCTTT
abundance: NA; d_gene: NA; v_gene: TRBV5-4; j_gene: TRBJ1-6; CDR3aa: CASSLDGEVFYNSPLHF; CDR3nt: TGTGCCAGCAGCTTGGATGGGGAGGTATTTTATAATTCACCCCTCCACTTT